Listed below are T cell receptor beta chains from one sample, sequenced in a study of blood T cell repertoires in COVID-19. Repertoires were generated with immunoSEQ multiplex PCR, while TCRdb's copy carries only in-frame clones and drops some. The table records a few hundred thousand clones, about 91% of them present only once. The sample taken for sequencing was peripheral blood. These receptors came from a woman in her thirties who had recovered from COVID-19. Both conserved end residues are part of each CDR3. Fields, in order: clone size, J gene, D gene, V gene, CDR3 protein, CDR3 DNA. The D gene is left open where the match is weak. Only some rows state a clone size, as once, few, many or a class for expanded clones.

- | TRBJ2-7 | - | TRBV6-5 | CASSPTPKGAYEQYF | TGTGCCAGCAGCCCGACCCCCAAAGGGGCTTACGAGCAGTACTTC
- | TRBJ2-5 | TRBD2 | TRBV28 | CASSSRTSGEATTQYF | TGTGCCAGCAGTAGTCGGACTAGCGGGGAAGCTACAACCCAGTACTTC
- | TRBJ1-4 | TRBD1 | TRBV27 | CASSLGDRRATNEKLFF | TGTGCCAGCAGTTTGGGGGACAGGAGGGCAACTAATGAAAAACTGTTTTTT
- | TRBJ1-1 | TRBD1 | TRBV23-1 | CASSQSPGGNTEAFF | TGCGCCAGCAGTCAATCGCCAGGGGGGAACACTGAAGCTTTCTTT
- | TRBJ1-5 | - | TRBV19 | CASSPNVAEPQHF | TGTGCCAGTAGTCCGAACGTAGCGGAGCCCCAGCATTTT
- | TRBJ2-2 | TRBD1 | TRBV5-1 | CASSLGGGTGELFF | TGCGCCAGCAGCTTAGGGGGCGGCACCGGGGAGCTGTTTTTT
- | TRBJ2-2 | TRBD1 | TRBV5-1 | CASSSGQGAAGELFF | TGCGCCAGCAGCTCGGGACAGGGGGCGGCGGGGGAGCTGTTTTTT
- | TRBJ1-5 | - | TRBV28 | CASSLLGPRGQPQHF | TGTGCCAGCAGTTTATTGGGGCCGAGAGGTCAGCCCCAGCATTTT
- | TRBJ2-1 | - | TRBV19 | CASSIGVSYNEQFF | TGTGCCAGTAGTATCGGGGTCTCCTACAATGAGCAGTTCTTC
- | TRBJ2-7 | - | TRBV5-8 | CASSYNYEQYF | TGTGCCAGCAGCTATAACTACGAGCAGTACTTC
- | TRBJ1-2 | - | TRBV3-1/TRBV3-2 | CASSQTQGNYGYTF | TGTGCCAGCAGCCAAACACAGGGTAACTATGGCTACACCTTC
- | TRBJ2-2 | - | TRBV5-4 | CASSSLTAQNTGELFF | TGTGCCAGCAGCTCTTTGACAGCACAGAACACCGGGGAGCTGTTTTTT
- | TRBJ2-1 | TRBD1 | TRBV24-1 | CATSDRTGIIYNEQFF | TGTGCCACCAGTGACAGGACAGGGATAATCTACAATGAGCAGTTCTTC
- | TRBJ1-4 | - | TRBV28 | CASSLIDEKLFF | TGTGCCAGCAGTTTAATCGATGAAAAACTGTTTTTT
- | TRBJ2-2 | - | TRBV4-3 | CASSQLRETGELFF | TGCGCCAGCAGCCAACTCAGGGAAACCGGGGAGCTGTTTTTT
- | TRBJ1-1 | - | TRBV2 | CASSDSGFTEAFF | TGTGCCAGCAGTGATTCAGGGTTTACTGAAGCTTTCTTT
- | TRBJ1-1 | - | TRBV5-1 | CASSLGGREAEAFF | TGCGCCAGCAGCTTGGGTGGCAGGGAAGCTGAAGCTTTCTTT
- | TRBJ2-5 | - | TRBV28 | CASSPTDQETQYF | TGTGCCAGCAGCCCAACGGACCAAGAGACCCAGTACTTC
- | TRBJ1-3 | - | TRBV7-8 | CASSLVQGTAGNTIYF | TGTGCCAGCAGCTTAGTACAGGGTACTGCTGGAAACACCATATATTTT
- | TRBJ2-3 | TRBD1 | TRBV27 | CASSLRTGSTDTQYF | TGTGCCAGCAGTTTACGGACAGGGTCGACAGATACGCAGTATTTT
once | TRBJ2-7 | - | TRBV3-1/TRBV3-2 | CASSQDLDAGYEQYF | TGTGCCAGCAGCCAAGATCTTGATGCGGGGTACGAGCAGTACTTC
- | TRBJ2-7 | - | TRBV6-5 | CASFVGQQTEQYF | TGTGCCAGCTTCGTGGGGCAACAGACCGAGCAGTACTTC
- | TRBJ2-7 | - | TRBV5-1 | CASSGQYEQYF | TGCGCCAGCAGCGGCCAGTACGAGCAGTACTTC
- | TRBJ2-1 | TRBD2 | TRBV27 | CASSFLPSGDNEQFF | TGTGCCAGCAGTTTCCTCCCTAGCGGGGACAATGAGCAGTTCTTC
- | TRBJ1-5 | - | TRBV18 | CASSLDAGNQPQHF | TGTGCCAGCTCACTCGATGCAGGGAATCAGCCCCAGCATTTT
once | TRBJ2-7 | - | TRBV11-3 | CASSLVDSSYEQYF | TGTGCCAGCAGCTTAGTAGACTCCTCCTACGAGCAGTACTTC
- | TRBJ2-3 | - | TRBV28 | CASSLGGGGTDTQYF | TGTGCCAGCAGTTTGGGCGGGGGCGGCACAGATACGCAGTATTTT
- | TRBJ2-1 | - | TRBV27 | CASSRRGSSYNEQFF | TGTGCCAGCAGCCGAAGGGGGAGCTCCTACAATGAGCAGTTCTTC
- | TRBJ2-7 | TRBD1 | TRBV6-5 | CASAPWTGAYEQYF | TGTGCCAGCGCCCCGTGGACAGGGGCCTACGAGCAGTACTTC
- | TRBJ1-6 | TRBD1 | TRBV5-1 | CASSTGQSNSPLHF | TGCGCCAGCAGCACGGGACAGTCTAATTCACCCCTCCACTTT
few | TRBJ1-3 | TRBD1 | TRBV2 | CASKIQGKGNTIYF | TGTGCCAGCAAGATACAGGGGAAAGGAAACACCATATATTTT
once | TRBJ2-1 | TRBD2 | TRBV28 | CASCTGLDNEQFF | TGTGCCAGCTGTACGGGACTAGACAATGAGCAGTTCTTC
once | TRBJ2-5 | TRBD1 | TRBV6-5 | CASGGQGRGQETQYF | TGTGCCAGCGGGGGACAGGGCCGGGGACAAGAGACCCAGTACTTC
few | TRBJ1-2 | - | TRBV28 | CASSFGGSPTLYGYTF | TGTGCCAGCAGTTTCGGGGGAAGTCCGACGCTCTATGGCTACACCTTC
- | TRBJ1-1 | TRBD1 | TRBV5-1 | CASRLDRVGAFF | TGCGCCAGCAGGCTAGACAGGGTCGGGGCTTTCTTT
- | TRBJ2-3 | - | TRBV5-5 | CASSDRTLGGTDTQYF | TGTGCCAGCAGCGATAGGACCCTCGGGGGCACAGATACGCAGTATTTT
few | TRBJ1-1 | - | TRBV12-5 | CASGHAGREAFF | TGTGCTAGTGGTCACGCGGGACGTGAGGCTTTCTTT
- | TRBJ2-7 | - | TRBV27 | CASSPEGWGEQYF | TGTGCCAGCAGCCCTGAGGGATGGGGCGAGCAGTACTTC
- | TRBJ2-1 | - | TRBV24-1 | CATSDRGVNNNEQFF | TGTGCCACCAGTGATCGCGGCGTCAACAACAATGAGCAGTTCTTC
- | TRBJ1-4 | - | TRBV9 | CASSARARDEKLFF | TGTGCCAGCAGCGCCCGGGCCAGGGATGAAAAACTGTTTTTT
- | TRBJ2-5 | TRBD2 | TRBV15 | CATSRVRTSPGETQYF | TGTGCCACCAGCAGAGTCAGGACTAGCCCAGGGGAGACCCAGTACTTC
- | TRBJ2-1 | - | TRBV7-8 | CASSRQEMTLNEQFF | TGTGCCAGCAGCAGACAAGAAATGACCCTCAATGAGCAGTTCTTC
- | TRBJ2-5 | TRBD1 | TRBV12-3/TRBV12-4 | CASNRGLGTQYF | TGTGCCAGCAACAGGGGGTTAGGGACCCAGTACTTC
- | TRBJ2-2 | - | TRBV5-1 | CASRARTNTGELFF | TGCGCCAGCAGGGCTAGAACTAACACCGGGGAGCTGTTTTTT
- | TRBJ1-6 | - | TRBV18 | CASSPARVQNSPLHF | TGTGCCAGCTCACCCGCTAGAGTCCAAAATTCACCCCTCCACTTT
- | TRBJ1-1 | - | TRBV5-4 | CASSPRQTRSVTGVAFF | TGTGCCAGCAGCCCCCGACAGACAAGGTCGGTCACGGGGGTGGCTTTCTTT
- | TRBJ2-1 | TRBD2 | TRBV7-2 | CASSLGSGVSDEQFF | TGTGCCAGCAGCTTAGGTAGCGGGGTTAGCGATGAGCAGTTCTTC
once | TRBJ1-2 | - | TRBV15 | CATSSRGSNYGYTF | TGTGCCACCAGCAGTAGGGGCAGCAACTATGGCTACACCTTC
few | TRBJ2-2 | - | TRBV6-6 | CASSYWRRSNTGELFF | TGTGCCAGCAGTTACTGGAGGCGATCGAACACCGGGGAGCTGTTTTTT
- | TRBJ1-5 | - | TRBV7-2 | CASSLLGDRNQPQHF | TGTGCCAGCAGCCTGCTAGGGGATCGAAATCAGCCCCAGCATTTT
- | TRBJ2-7 | TRBD1 | TRBV2 | CASSDRDRSQYF | TGTGCCAGCAGTGACCGGGACAGGTCGCAGTACTTC
- | TRBJ2-3 | TRBD2 | TRBV3-1/TRBV3-2 | CASGAGGPFADTQYF | TGTGCCAGCGGAGCGGGGGGGCCCTTCGCAGATACGCAGTATTTT
- | TRBJ1-1 | - | TRBV28 | CASSYRAGEAFF | TGTGCCAGCAGCTACCGGGCGGGGGAAGCTTTCTTT
- | TRBJ1-2 | - | TRBV19 | CASSSDRFYGYTF | TGTGCCAGTAGTTCCGACAGGTTCTATGGCTACACCTTC